This TCR beta chain was captured by sequencing in a study of cytomegalovirus exposure and HLA in healthy donors. The study, taken as a whole, reports: According to reports, the classifier identified cytomegalovirus status with high specificity and sensitivity. TCR beta V- and J-gene trimming, according to a later analysis, was linked to a missense DCLRE1C variant.

PCR employed 60 Vbeta and 13 Jbeta primers. Sequencing used immunoSEQ multiplex PCR; TCRdb keeps in-frame clones, though not all of them. The sample contains under 100,000 clones, over 75% of which appear only once. To note about this clone: Its antigen is still unknown.

The CDR3 is made up of 13 amino acids. V was cut by 6 bases and J by 0 bases, with 7 bases left in between. Germline V gene sequence: CDR1 LNHDA, CDR2 SQIVND (reference sequence). The chain has TRBV19 and TRBJ2-3; D call uncertain. The sequenced sample consisted of PBMCs. The clonotype was recovered from a human donor in good health. The CDR3 is CASRTASTDTQYF. CDR3 in DNA: TGTGCCAGTAGAACAGCTAGCACAGATACGCAGTATTTT.